This T cell receptor (beta chain) stems from a study of post-analysis software for immune sequencing data. For the study at large: Disease courses included relapsing-remitting, secondary progressive and progressive-relapsing multiple sclerosis. Study-wide results and limits: By F measure, samples from a shared preparation batch strongly co-clustered. Significantly lower normalized Chao1 diversity was found in patients with multiple sclerosis relative to controls. In patients, about five TRBV segments were more frequent than in controls, with TRBV5-6, TRBV5-1 and TRBV20-1 among them.

This CDR3 region has 15 residues. Germline-derived CDR1 and CDR2 are MNHEY and SVGAGI. A remark on this clonotype: Its antigen remains unidentified.

Sequencing libraries made from TCR beta cDNA carried unique molecular identifiers. One entry per CDR3 protein results from TCRdb running MiXCR on the PCR reads. This table holds roughly 540,000 distinct CDR3 sequences, around 31% found once. The source of this sequence is a girl aged 2 to 17 with multiple sclerosis. The chain is built from TRBV6-5 and TRBJ2-4, with unresolved D. The J call is uncertain, as TRBJ2-7 better fits the DNA end. The sample consisted of blood. DNA for the CDR3: TGTGCCAGCAGACTCCGGAGTCTAGGCCCCTACGAGCAGTACTTC. Its translation: CASRLRSLGPYEQYF.